The 25 T cell receptor beta chains in this list originate from one sample, sequenced in a study of T cell clonotyping in hematopoietic cell transplantation. TCRdb's table, derived via immunoSEQ multiplex PCR, lists solely in-frame clones and lacks some. Of roughly 30,000 clones in the sample, roughly 84% were seen once. Described time point: recipient sample about 28 days before transplant, after cytoreduction. The sequencing used peripheral blood mononuclear cells, collected before stem cell transplant. The receptor source for this set is a man aged 40-50 years with acute myeloid leukemia. Some clones in this sample may be carry-over from other donors' samples.

The chain recombines TRBV13 with TRBJ1-2; perhaps TRBD1 as D (5 bases). Trimming stripped 5 bases from V and 4 bases from J, with 8 bases between. This CDR3 has 12 residues. CDR1 is PRHDT, CDR2 FYEKMQ, per germline (reference sequence). The CDR3 loop is CASSLQGYGYTF. The DNA for the CDR3 is TGTGCCAGCAGCCTCCAGGGCTATGGCTACACCTTC.

The sample holds one count of this clone. V and J are TRBV10-3 and TRBJ2-7; no clear D. The germline CDR1 and CDR2 sequences are ENHRY and SYGVKD. The CDR3 has 15 amino acids. V was trimmed by 2 bases and J by 0 bases, leaving 11 bases between them. The DNA of the CDR3 is TGTGCCATCAGTGAGCGCAGGCCTGACTCCTACGAGCAGTACTTC. It codes for CAISERRPDSYEQYF.

V usage is TRBV6-5 and J usage is TRBJ1-3; D gene unclear. Trimming left V 0 bases short and J 0 bases short, with 9 bases between. This CDR3 spans 16 amino acids. The germline V gene encodes CDR1 MNHEY and CDR2 SVGAGI. The CDR3 DNA reads as TGTGCCAGCAGTTACTCGTGGGCAGACTCTGGAAACACCATATATTTT. Protein sequence: CASSYSWADSGNTIYF.

This clone showed up just a few times. The V and J genes are TRBV15 and TRBJ1-6, with D tentatively TRBD1 (5 bases). Germline lookup yields CDR1 LNHNV and CDR2 YYDKDF (reference sequence). The V and J ends lost 4 bases and 9 bases respectively, with 13 bases between them. This CDR3 contains 14 residues. The CDR3, as DNA: TGTGCCACCAGCACCCCGACAGTGGTTTCACCCCTCCACTTT. This gives the protein CATSTPTVVSPLHF. Full variable domain (rest looked up from reference TRBV15 and TRBJ1-6): DAMVIQNPRYQVTQFGKPVTLSCSQTLNHNVMYWYQQKSSQAPKLLFHYYDKDFNNEADTPDNFQSRRPNTSFCFLDIRSPGLGDTAMYLCATSTPTVVSPLHFGNGTRLTVT.

This clone was counted once. The genes are TRBV10-2 and TRBJ2-3, with 7 bases fitting TRBD1. The germline CDR1 and CDR2 sequences are WSHSY and SAAADI. The CDR3 consists of 16 residues. The V segment lost 3 bases and the J segment 2 bases; nucleotides outside the gene matches: 8. The CDR3 loop reads CASSDWTGAYTDTQYF. The CDR3 DNA reads as TGCGCCAGCAGTGATTGGACAGGCGCTTACACAGATACGCAGTATTTT.

V and J are TRBV5-4 and TRBJ1-6, with TRBD1 as a possible D gene (5 bases). The germline gives CDR1 SGHNT, CDR2 YYREEE (reference sequence). The germline V and J ends were trimmed by 4 bases and 11 bases, with 22 bases remaining between them. The CDR3 contains 16 residues. DNA for the CDR3: TGTGCCAGCAGCCTAACCGGGACCTCCTTTTCGCCACCCCTCCACTTT. It codes for CASSLTGTSFSPPLHF.

This sequence joins TRBV9 and TRBJ1-3; D perhaps matches TRBD1 (6 bases). Trimming removed 0 bases from V and 0 bases from J, with 10 bases in between. The CDR3 contains 16 residues. CDR1 and CDR2 (germline): SGDLS, YYNGEE. The CDR3 reads CASSVGIRGSGNTIYF. The CDR3 DNA reads as TGTGCCAGCAGCGTAGGGATCAGGGGCTCTGGAAACACCATATATTTT.

The CDR3 sequence is CASSLGPDRVHKQYF. In DNA, the CDR3 is TGTGCCAGCAGCTTAGGCCCGGACAGGGTGCACAAGCAGTACTTC. The chain carries TRBV13 and TRBJ2-7, with 8 nucleotides matching TRBD1. Germline V gene lookup returns CDR1 PRHDT and CDR2 FYEKMQ (reference sequence). Losses at the gene ends were 0 bases for V and 8 bases for J; bases not matched to a gene: 9. The CDR3 length is 15 residues.

The genes are TRBV5-8 and TRBJ1-6, with 9 nucleotides matching TRBD1. V was clipped by 0 bases and J by 9 bases; unmatched bases: 4. Germline CDR1 and CDR2: SGHTS and YDEGEE. The CDR3 has 15 residues. The CDR3 DNA follows: TGTGCCAGCAGCTTGGAACAGGGGGCAAGTTCACCCCTCCACTTT. This codes for CASSLEQGASSPLHF.

The CDR3 protein is CASSVGQETQYF. In DNA form, the CDR3 reads TGTGCCAGCAGCGTGGGACAAGAGACCCAGTACTTC. The V call is TRBV9, the J call TRBJ2-5, with unresolved D. Germline CDR1 reads SGDLS; CDR2 reads YYNGEE. The germline V and J ends were trimmed by 2 bases and 2 bases, with 4 bases remaining between them. This CDR3 contains 12 residues.

The chain joins TRBV4-3 to TRBJ1-6, with D perhaps TRBD1 (6 bases). Per germline, CDR1 LGHNA and CDR2 YSLEER. V dropped 0 bases and J dropped 5 bases, with 11 bases sitting between them. The CDR3 runs to 16 residues. DNA of the CDR3: TGCGCCAGCAGCCAAGAAACGGGACATAATAATTCACCCCTCCACTTT. The encoded protein is CASSQETGHNNSPLHF.

The chain recombines TRBV5-4 with TRBJ1-2; D may be TRBD1 (6 bases). This CDR3 has 16 amino acids. The germline gives CDR1 SGHNT, CDR2 YYREEE (reference sequence). V dropped 5 bases and J dropped 6 bases, with 23 bases sitting between them. Here the CDR3 reads CASRPWSGEYFDGYTF. The CDR3 coding sequence is TGTGCCAGCAGACCTTGGTCAGGGGAGTATTTCGATGGCTACACCTTC.

This clone was counted a few times. This rearrangement joins TRBV4-3 to TRBJ1-1; D remains ambiguous. From germline, CDR1 is LGHNA and CDR2 YSLEER. V was pared by 2 bases and J by 0 bases, with 13 bases between. This CDR3 spans 16 amino acids. This chain's CDR3 is CASSQSSAGMNTEAFF. The CDR3 DNA follows: TGCGCCAGCAGCCAAAGTTCGGCGGGTATGAACACTGAAGCTTTCTTT.

This rearrangement joins TRBV2 to TRBJ2-7; perhaps TRBD1 as D (5 bases). V gave up 4 bases and J gave up 4 bases, with 14 bases separating them. CDR1 and CDR2 from the germline V gene are SNHLY and FYNNEI. This CDR3 contains 14 residues. The CDR3 DNA sequence: TGTGCCAGCAGTGCCCAAGTTCAGGGTTACGAGCAGTACTTC. Protein product: CASSAQVQGYEQYF.

CDR3 sequence: CASSLEGAAYEQYF. The CDR3 region has the DNA TGCGCCAGCAGCTTGGAGGGAGCGGCCTACGAGCAGTACTTC. The rearrangement joins TRBV5-1 to TRBJ2-7, with D perhaps matching TRBD2 (5 bases). V was pared by 0 bases and J by 2 bases, with 9 bases between. Per the germline V gene, CDR1 is SGHRS and CDR2 is YFSETQ. The CDR3 loop spans 14 amino acids.

V is TRBV4-1 and J is TRBJ1-2; 7 bases line up with TRBD1. This CDR3 is 17 amino acids long. CDR1 is MGHRA, CDR2 YSYEKL, per germline. The junction had 8 bases not matched to a gene; V was cut back by 0 bases and J by 1 base. The CDR3 coding sequence is TGCGCCAGCAGCCAAGAGGGACAGTTGGGAAGTAACTATGGCTACACCTTC. It yields the protein CASSQEGQLGSNYGYTF.

This chain uses TRBV9 with TRBJ2-5; no definite D call. Germline V gene lookup returns CDR1 SGDLS and CDR2 YYNGEE. There are 13 residues in the CDR3. Deletions cut 4 bases from V and 1 base from J, with 8 bases between. The CDR3 DNA follows: TGTGCCAGCAGCTCGGGCCCCCAAGAGACCCAGTACTTC. Residues: CASSSGPQETQYF.

The J gene is TRBJ1-3, the V gene TRBV10-3; TRBD1 matches at 10 bases. The CDR3 covers 14 residues. With 6 bases clipped from V and 3 bases from J, the junction kept 2 bases outside the gene matches. In germline, CDR1 is ENHRY, CDR2 SYGVKD. CDR3 nucleotides: TGTGCCATCAGCGGGACAGGGGATGGAAACACCATATATTTT. Its translation: CAISGTGDGNTIYF.

This chain joins TRBV6-1 and TRBJ2-2; D is ambiguous. The CDR3 consists of 12 residues. CDR1 is MNHNS, CDR2 SASEGT, per germline. Trimming removed 7 bases from V and 9 bases from J, with 12 bases in between. CDR3 nucleotide sequence: TGTGCCAGCACAATAGGGCATAGGGAGCTGTTTTTT. Translated, it gives CASTIGHRELFF.

V and J are TRBV5-1 and TRBJ2-7, with D possibly being TRBD1 or TRBD2 (5 bases each). Germline CDR1 is SGHRS and CDR2 is YFSETQ. The CDR3 totals 14 residues. Trimming cost V 6 bases and J 1 base, with 14 bases left between them. In DNA, the CDR3 is TGCGCCAGCACCCCTCGGGGCAGATCCTACGAGCAGTACTTC. Translating gives CASTPRGRSYEQYF. Using reference TRBV5-1 and TRBJ2-7 for the parts outside the CDR3, the full variable domain is KAGVTQTPRYLIKTRGQQVTLSCSPISGHRSVSWYQQTPGQGLQFLFEYFSETQRNKGNFPGRFSGRQFSNSRSEMNVSTLELGDSALYLCASTPRGRSYEQYFGPGTRLTVT.

V usage is TRBV10-3 and J usage is TRBJ1-6, with a tentative D call TRBD1 (5 bases). In germline, CDR1 is ENHRY, CDR2 SYGVKD. Deletions cut 11 bases from V and 7 bases from J, with 15 bases between. This CDR3 comprises 13 residues. The CDR3 sequence is CAATQDTNSPLHF. In DNA, the CDR3 is TGTGCCGCAACACAGGACACCAATTCACCCCTCCACTTT.

This chain connects TRBV5-6 to TRBJ2-3; D remains unclear. This CDR3 has 14 residues. Per the germline V gene, CDR1 is SGHDT and CDR2 is YYEEEE. Trimming cost V 5 bases and J 0 bases, with 10 bases left between them. CDR3 nucleotide sequence: TGTGCCAGCAGTTTTCCGGTTAGCACAGATACGCAGTATTTT. Amino acid sequence: CASSFPVSTDTQYF. Filled out from reference TRBV5-6 and TRBJ2-3, the complete variable domain reads DAGVTQSPTHLIKTRGQQVTLRCSPKSGHDTVSWYQQALGQGPQFIFQYYEEEERQRGNFPDRFSGHQFPNYSSELNVNALLLGDSALYLCASSFPVSTDTQYFGPGTRLTVL.

This clone was counted a single time. The chain is built from TRBV29-1 and TRBJ2-1; D ambiguous. CDR3 length: 14 residues. Germline V gives CDR1 SQVTM, CDR2 ANQGSEA. Trimming left V 4 bases short and J 2 bases short, with 12 bases between. The CDR3 is CSVVSERTYNEQFF. CDR3 in DNA: TGCAGCGTTGTTTCGGAGCGAACCTACAATGAGCAGTTCTTC.

The V gene is TRBV6-5, the J gene TRBJ2-7, with D maybe TRBD2 (5 bases). V shed 7 bases and J shed 0 bases, with 10 bases lying between them. CDR1 MNHEY and CDR2 SVGAGI come from the germline V gene. The length of the CDR3 is 13 residues. The CDR3 sequence is CASTYGISYEQYF. CDR3 coding DNA: TGTGCCAGCACCTACGGGATCTCCTACGAGCAGTACTTC.

The J gene is TRBJ1-1, the V gene TRBV7-6; 8 nucleotides agree with TRBD1. This CDR3 has 14 amino acids. The J segment lost 4 bases and the V segment lost 1 base, leaving 2 bases of the junction unmatched. The germline CDR1 and CDR2 sequences are SGHVS and FNYEAQ. The CDR3 nucleotides are TGTGCCAGCAGCTTAGGGACAGGGATCACTGAAGCTTTCTTT. It specifies CASSLGTGITEAFF.